These T cell receptor beta chains were read from a single sample in a study of cytomegalovirus exposure and HLA in healthy donors. Sequencing was performed with immunoSEQ multiplex PCR; in TCRdb, only in-frame clones are kept and a portion is missing. Found here are under 200,000 clones, around 85% of them singletons; the top ten hold about 6%. Sequenced sample: PBMCs. The receptor set was obtained from a man in his forties in good health and CMV-seropositive. Each CDR3 is given with its conserved first and last residue. The D gene is left open where the match is weak. For some rows the clone size is stated as once, few or many, or as a class when expanded; others skip it.

>.|TRBJ2-3|.|TRBV15
TGTGCCACCAGCAGTGCTACAGCAACAGATACGCAGTATTTT
CATSSATATDTQYF
>.|TRBJ2-2|TRBD2|TRBV10-3
TGTGCCATCAGAACTAGCGGGGGGGCCACCGGGGAGCTGTTTTTT
CAIRTSGGATGELFF
>.|TRBJ2-7|TRBD2|TRBV5-6
TGTGCCAGCAGCTTGGGACTAGCGGGGGCCTACGAGCAGTACTTC
CASSLGLAGAYEQYF
>.|TRBJ2-7|TRBD1|TRBV4-3
TGCGCCAGCAGCCTAGGACAGGGGGCCTACGAGCAGTACTTC
CASSLGQGAYEQYF
>.|TRBJ2-7|.|TRBV29-1
TGCAGCGTTGTACAGGGCGCCTACGAGCAGTACTTC
CSVVQGAYEQYF
>.|TRBJ2-1|TRBD1|TRBV9
TGTGCCAGCAGCGCTGTCCAGGGGGCGGGAGAGCAGTTCTTC
CASSAVQGAGEQFF
>.|TRBJ1-2|.|TRBV7-2
TGTGCCAGCAGCCCGGGGTTTAAGGGCTATGGCTACACCTTC
CASSPGFKGYGYTF
>.|TRBJ2-3|.|TRBV7-7
TGTGCTAGCAGTCCGAGGTTCCCAGATACGCAGTATTTT
CASSPRFPDTQYF
>.|TRBJ2-7|TRBD1|TRBV4-3
TGCGCCAGCAGCCAAGATCGACAGGGTGCCTACGAGCAGTACTTC
CASSQDRQGAYEQYF
>.|TRBJ1-4|.|TRBV5-6
TGTGCCAGCAGCTTATACAGGGAAGGGACTAATGAAAAACTGTTTTTT
CASSLYREGTNEKLFF
>.|TRBJ1-1|.|TRBV9
TGTGCCAGCAGCGTAGACAGTAGGAACACTGAAGCTTTCTTT
CASSVDSRNTEAFF
>.|TRBJ2-7|TRBD2|TRBV6-6
TGTGCCAGCAACATGGTAGCGGGGGGGCCGGTAGAGCAGTACTTC
CASNMVAGGPVEQYF
>.|TRBJ2-5|.|TRBV6-1
TGTGCCAGCAGGGAGATACTGTACCAAGAGACCCAGTACTTC
CASREILYQETQYF
>.|TRBJ2-5|TRBD1|TRBV10-3
TGTGCCATCAGTGAGGGGGGACAGGGAAAGGAGACCCAGTACTTC
CAISEGGQGKETQYF
>.|TRBJ2-1|.|TRBV27
TGTGCCAGCTGCCGGGGGGCAAGGGGCAATGAGCAGTTCTTC
CASCRGARGNEQFF
>.|TRBJ2-1|TRBD2|TRBV6-5
TGTGCCAGCAGTTCCGGCGGGGGCTCCTACAATGAGCAGTTCTTC
CASSSGGGSYNEQFF
>.|TRBJ1-2|TRBD1|TRBV28
TGTGCCAGCAGACATAGACAGGGGATAGATGGATTCGACACCTTC
CASRHRQGIDGFDTF
>few|TRBJ1-1|.|TRBV28
TGTGCCAGCAGTTTATGGGGGCGGGGCACTGAAGCTTTCTTT
CASSLWGRGTEAFF
>.|TRBJ2-3|.|TRBV6-5
TGTGCCAGCACAGGGCGTCTTAGCACAGATACGCAGTATTTT
CASTGRLSTDTQYF
>.|TRBJ2-7|.|TRBV9
TGTGCCAGCAGCCGCGGGGTAGTCTCCTACGAGCAGTACTTC
CASSRGVVSYEQYF
>few|TRBJ2-7|.|TRBV4-1
TGCGCCAGCAGCCTAGGACTGAGGTACGAGCAGTACTTC
CASSLGLRYEQYF
>.|TRBJ1-4|.|TRBV18
TGTGCCAGCTCACCGAAGGACCGGGATAAACTTGCAACTAATGAAAAACTGTTTTTT
CASSPKDRDKLATNEKLFF
>.|TRBJ2-3|.|TRBV7-9
TGTGCCAGTACCCCCGGGTACGATACGCAGTATTTT
CASTPGYDTQYF
>.|TRBJ2-4|.|TRBV10-1
TGCGCCAGTCTCCCTGAGGAGGGGGCCAAAAACATTCAGTACTTC
CASLPEEGAKNIQYF
>.|TRBJ1-1|.|TRBV9
TGTGCCAGCAGCGTAGGTAAGAACACTGAAGCTTTCTTT
CASSVGKNTEAFF
>once|TRBJ2-7|.|TRBV11-2
TGTGCCAGCAGCTTAGCTTTCCAGGGTCCCTACGAGCAGTACTTC
CASSLAFQGPYEQYF
>.|TRBJ2-7|.|TRBV19
TGTGCCAGTAGCCCTACCCCCGACTACGAGCAGTACTTC
CASSPTPDYEQYF
>few|TRBJ2-1|TRBD2|TRBV7-3
TGTGCCAGCAGCCTAGCGGGGGGAGTCTACAATGAGCAGTTCTTC
CASSLAGGVYNEQFF
>.|TRBJ2-4|TRBD2|TRBV4-2
TGTGCCAGCAGCCAAGAGGAGCGGGGGGGCCTTATGAACATTCAGTACTTC
CASSQEERGGLMNIQYF
>.|TRBJ2-1|TRBD2|TRBV5-4
TGTGCCAGCAGCTTGCGTCTAGCGGGGGCCCCCAATGAGCAGTTCTTC
CASSLRLAGAPNEQFF
>once|TRBJ1-2|.|TRBV9
TGTGCCAGCAGCCCCGCGCGGGGCGCCGGCTATGGCTACACCTTC
CASSPARGAGYGYTF
>.|TRBJ1-3|.|TRBV19
TGTGCCAGTAGTACACGGACAGTCCAAAACACCATATATTTT
CASSTRTVQNTIYF
>.|TRBJ1-1|TRBD1|TRBV7-8
TGTGCCAGCAGCTTTGGGACAGGGTGGAACATTGAAGCTTTCTTT
CASSFGTGWNIEAFF
>once|TRBJ2-5|TRBD1|TRBV5-1
TGCGCCAGCAGCTTGGCCGGGGCAGGGGGCCAAGAGACCCAGTACTTC
CASSLAGAGGQETQYF
>.|TRBJ1-4|TRBD1|TRBV30
TGTGCCTGGAGTAAGGGACAGGGGCCAGGGGAAAAACTGTTTTTT
CAWSKGQGPGEKLFF
>few|TRBJ1-1|TRBD1|TRBV5-5
TGTGCCAGCAGCTTGGCACCACAGGGGGCAGGGACTGAAGCTTTCTTT
CASSLAPQGAGTEAFF
>few|TRBJ1-5|TRBD1|TRBV30
TGTGCCTGGAGTGGGGGACAGTTTTCGGGCAATCAGCCCCAGCATTTT
CAWSGGQFSGNQPQHF
>.|TRBJ1-1|.|TRBV6-5
TGTGCCAGCCGTGCGGGGACGACTGAAGCTTTCTTT
CASRAGTTEAFF
>.|TRBJ2-3|.|TRBV28
TGTGCCAGCAGTGACACAGGGCCCGTCCATACGCAGTATTTT
CASSDTGPVHTQYF
>.|TRBJ2-1|.|TRBV5-3
TGTGCCAGAAGCTTAAGGGGGTGGTACAATGAGCAGTTCTTC
CARSLRGWYNEQFF
>.|TRBJ2-3|.|TRBV7-3
TGTGCCAGCAGCCCTTCCGGGATTTTCACAGATACGCAGTATTTT
CASSPSGIFTDTQYF
>.|TRBJ2-2|TRBD1|TRBV18
TGTGCCAGCTCGCCACGACAGGGATGGGAGCTGTTTTTT
CASSPRQGWELFF
>.|TRBJ2-5|.|TRBV7-3
TGTGCCAGCAGCTTAGGGGGGACGGTAAAAGAGACCCAGTACTTC
CASSLGGTVKETQYF
>few|TRBJ1-1|.|TRBV5-4
TGTGCCAGCAGCCCCCCAGTGGGGCAGGGTATGGAAGCTTTCTTT
CASSPPVGQGMEAFF
>.|TRBJ2-1|TRBD2|TRBV9
TGTGCCAGCAGCGTAGAGGCACTAGCGGGGGGTTACAATGAGCAGTTCTTC
CASSVEALAGGYNEQFF
>once|TRBJ2-3|TRBD2|TRBV4-1
TGCGCCAGCGAAGCGGGGGGGCAGACAGATACGCAGTATTTT
CASEAGGQTDTQYF
>.|TRBJ1-1|.|TRBV6-1
TGTGCCAGCAGTCAACCCCCGAGGCAGACTGAAGCTTTCTTT
CASSQPPRQTEAFF
>once|TRBJ2-1|.|TRBV5-6
TGTGCCAGCAGCTTGGTCCCGGTTGGTGCCTACAATGAGCAGTTCTTC
CASSLVPVGAYNEQFF
>.|TRBJ2-3|.|TRBV5-1
TGCGCCAGCAGCGGTCAGGGGGGCGCAGATACGCAGTATTTT
CASSGQGGADTQYF